This T cell receptor beta chain appears in the sequencing data of a study of OX40 agonist ivuxolimab in advanced cancers. Germline V gene lookup returns CDR1 SNHLY and CDR2 FYNNEI. The CDR3 extends over 13 amino acids. Trimming cost V 7 bases and J 0 bases, with 9 bases left between them. The assay was immunoSEQ multiplex PCR, and TCRdb's table has in-frame clones only and misses some. The sample yields tens of thousands of clones, 89% seen once. The V call is TRBV2, the J call TRBJ1-1; maybe TRBD1 (5 bases). The sequences come from CD4+ or CD8+ T cells sorted from blood, collected in a trial of the OX40 agonist ivuxolimab. The clonotype comes from an adult with an advanced solid tumor such as melanoma, head and neck, liver or kidney cancer. CDR3 in amino acids: CASKTDMNTEAFF. As DNA, the CDR3 is TGTGCCAGCAAGACAGATATGAACACTGAAGCTTTCTTT.